This is a list of T cell receptor beta chains from one sample in a study of T cells in localized non-small cell lung cancer. Some clones are missing from TCRdb's copy, which holds only in-frame ones; the method was immunoSEQ multiplex PCR. The sample consists of about 28,000 clones, about 92% of them appearing once. The specimen comprised peripheral blood, sampled before any cancer treatment. Receptors originate from a woman aged 40-70 years with stage I lung adenocarcinoma. Each CDR3 is given with its conserved first and last residue. Fields, in order: V gene, clone size, D gene, J gene, CDR3 DNA, CDR3 protein. D genes are given only for firm matches. Clone size is shown for a subset of rows, as once, few, many or a class of expanded clone.

TRBV7-8	few	TRBD2	TRBJ2-1	TGTGCCAGCAGCGTACGACTAGCGGGGGACCCCTACAATGAGCAGTTCTTC	CASSVRLAGDPYNEQFF
TRBV6-1	NA	TRBD2	TRBJ2-3	TGTGCCAGCATTCTAGCGGGAGGTTTAGATACGCAGTATTTT	CASILAGGLDTQYF
TRBV25-1	once	NA	TRBJ2-2	TGTGCCAGCCGTCACACCGGGGAGCTGTTTTTT	CASRHTGELFF
TRBV2	NA	TRBD1	TRBJ2-2	TGTGCCAGCAGTAGGACAGGGCTTCCCACCGGGGAGCTGTTTTTT	CASSRTGLPTGELFF
TRBV7-2	few	TRBD1	TRBJ1-5	TGTGCCAGCAGCCTATCCTTCCCGGGGACAGGAGCGGGGTCCCAGCATTTT	CASSLSFPGTGAGSQHF
TRBV7-2	NA	NA	TRBJ2-2	TGTGCCAGCAGCTTAACGCAGGGGAGGAACACCGGGGAGCTGTTTTTT	CASSLTQGRNTGELFF
TRBV30	NA	NA	TRBJ1-1	TGTGCCTGGACGACAGATACAGTAGCTTTCTTT	CAWTTDTVAFF
TRBV27	few	TRBD1	TRBJ1-2	TGTGCCAGCAGTTTGACAGGGGATGGCTACACCTTC	CASSLTGDGYTF
TRBV7-2	NA	TRBD1	TRBJ1-6	TGTGCCAGCAGCTTGAGAACAGGGGGTGTAGGGTCACCCCTCCACTTT	CASSLRTGGVGSPLHF
TRBV7-2	NA	TRBD2	TRBJ2-7	TGTGCCAGCAGTCCTAGCGGGAGAGGCTCCTACGAGCAGTACTTC	CASSPSGRGSYEQYF
TRBV25-1	NA	NA	TRBJ1-1	TGTGCCAGCAGTGAATTAGAGGGAGAGAACACTGAAGCTTTCTTT	CASSELEGENTEAFF
TRBV6-1	NA	TRBD2	TRBJ2-3	TGTGCCAGCAGTGAGAGCGGGGATAGCACAGATACGCAGTATTTT	CASSESGDSTDTQYF
TRBV11-2	NA	TRBD1	TRBJ1-4	TGTGCCAGCAGCTTAACTGGACAGGAAGCAACTAATGAAAAACTGTTTTTT	CASSLTGQEATNEKLFF
TRBV6-5	NA	TRBD1	TRBJ1-1	TGTGCCAGCATCCCCCCACAGGGGGGGAGCACTGAAGCTTTCTTT	CASIPPQGGSTEAFF
TRBV4-1	NA	NA	TRBJ1-5	TGCGCCAGCAGCCAAGATCGGGTTTATAGCAATCAGCCCCAGCATTTT	CASSQDRVYSNQPQHF
TRBV28	NA	NA	TRBJ1-6	TGTGCCAGCGCCCCCGGGGCAGTAAGTTCACCCCTCCACTTT	CASAPGAVSSPLHF
TRBV25-1	NA	NA	TRBJ2-7	TGTGCCAGCAGCCCGACAGGCATCCACGAGCAGTACTTC	CASSPTGIHEQYF
TRBV5-1	NA	NA	TRBJ2-1	TGCGCCAGCAGCTTGACCCCGCAGGATGAGCAGTTCTTC	CASSLTPQDEQFF
TRBV6-6	once	NA	TRBJ2-7	TGTGCCAGCGGGGGACGAACAGGCGTCTCCTACGAGCAGTACTTC	CASGGRTGVSYEQYF
TRBV6-1	NA	TRBD1	TRBJ2-1	TGTGCCAGCAGCCGGGACAGGGAGGTGGATGAGCAGTTCTTC	CASSRDREVDEQFF
TRBV18	NA	NA	TRBJ1-1	TGTGCCAGCTCCACTGAAGGGTTTGCTGAAGCTTTCTTT	CASSTEGFAEAFF
TRBV19	NA	NA	TRBJ2-3	TGTGCCAGTAGTATAGGTCTCCAGGGGAGGGATACGCAGTATTTT	CASSIGLQGRDTQYF
TRBV19	once	NA	TRBJ2-7	TGTGCCAGTAGGAAGACTGAGTCCTACGAGCAGTACTTC	CASRKTESYEQYF
TRBV9	NA	NA	TRBJ1-1	TGTGCCAGCAGCGCCCAGGGGACTGAAGCTTTCTTT	CASSAQGTEAFF
TRBV7-9	NA	NA	TRBJ2-1	TGTGCCAGCAGCCTCGGGGCAAGCTCCTACAATGAGCAGTTCTTC	CASSLGASSYNEQFF
TRBV6-5	NA	TRBD1	TRBJ2-2	TGTGCCAGCGGGGAGGACAGGGGCCCCGGGGAGCTGTTTTTT	CASGEDRGPGELFF
TRBV18	once	NA	TRBJ2-3	TGTGCCAGCTCACCAGGGCGGAGCACAGATACGCAGTATTTT	CASSPGRSTDTQYF
TRBV28	NA	NA	TRBJ2-7	TGTGCCAGCTCCCTAAGGAGAGTAGCGGAGTACGAGCAGTACTTC	CASSLRRVAEYEQYF
TRBV19	NA	NA	TRBJ2-2	TGTGCCAGTAGCCCGAGGTCGGGGGTCGGGGAGCTGTTTTTT	CASSPRSGVGELFF
TRBV19	NA	NA	TRBJ2-2	TGTGCCAGTAGTAGGGGAAGACAGTTATCGAACACCGGGGAGCTGTTTTTT	CASSRGRQLSNTGELFF
TRBV5-1	NA	NA	TRBJ1-4	TGCGCCAGCAGATTGGGGATAGGGGATAATGAAAAACTGTTTTTT	CASRLGIGDNEKLFF
TRBV7-6	NA	NA	TRBJ2-5	TGTGCCAGCAGCTTGGAGCCTCAAGAGACCCAGTACTTC	CASSLEPQETQYF
TRBV4-3	NA	NA	TRBJ1-1	TGCGCCAGCAGCCAAGATAATAGGAACACTGAAGCTTTCTTT	CASSQDNRNTEAFF
TRBV29-1	NA	NA	TRBJ2-7	TGCAGCGTTGCCGCAGGGGTGGGCCCCTACGAGCAGTACTTC	CSVAAGVGPYEQYF
TRBV5-5	NA	TRBD1	TRBJ1-1	TGTGCCAGCAGCTTTGACAGGGGGCTCGCATTAGCTTTCTTT	CASSFDRGLALAFF
TRBV7-9	NA	TRBD2	TRBJ2-1	TGTGCCAGCAGCTTACTAGCGGGAGGGCCCTTCGGCTCCTACAATGAGCAGTTCTTC	CASSLLAGGPFGSYNEQFF
TRBV29-1	NA	NA	TRBJ1-2	TGCAGCGTTGGGCAAACAAACTATGGCTACACCTTC	CSVGQTNYGYTF
TRBV19	NA	TRBD1	TRBJ2-7	TGTGCCAGTAGTCCCCTATCTGGACAGGGCGTTGTGCAGTACTTC	CASSPLSGQGVVQYF
TRBV4-3	NA	NA	TRBJ2-1	TGCGCCAGCAGCCCTTCGACGGCCTACAATGAGCAGTTCTTC	CASSPSTAYNEQFF
TRBV19	few	NA	TRBJ1-1	TGTGCCAGTAGTTCCCCGGGCCTCGCCACTGAAGCTTTCTTT	CASSSPGLATEAFF
TRBV15	NA	NA	TRBJ2-3	TGTGCCACCAGCGGGTCCTTGGCGGATACGCAGTATTTT	CATSGSLADTQYF
TRBV6-5	NA	NA	TRBJ2-1	TGTGCCAGCAGAGGATGGGAGAGGGGCAATGAGCAGTTCTTC	CASRGWERGNEQFF
TRBV28	NA	TRBD1	TRBJ1-1	TGTGCCAGCAGTGCGACGAGGGACAGCAGATTCGGCACTGAAGCTTTCTTT	CASSATRDSRFGTEAFF
TRBV7-3	NA	NA	TRBJ2-3	TGTGCCAGCAGCCCTCGACAGGCAAGCACAGATACGCAGTATTTT	CASSPRQASTDTQYF
TRBV7-2	few	NA	TRBJ1-1	TGTGCCAGCAGCTTAGATCAATCCGGGAGAGCTTTCTTT	CASSLDQSGRAFF
TRBV10-2	NA	TRBD1	TRBJ2-5	TGCGCCAGCAGTGAGTTGCGGGACAGGGGACTTGGAGAGACCCAGTACTTC	CASSELRDRGLGETQYF
TRBV11-2	NA	NA	TRBJ2-7	TGTGCCAGCAGCCCCGACACGGCCTACGAGCAGTACTTC	CASSPDTAYEQYF
TRBV4-2	NA	TRBD1	TRBJ1-4	TGTGCCAGCAGCCAAGATCCGGCAGGGGGCATGGGAACTAATGAAAAACTGTTTTTT	CASSQDPAGGMGTNEKLFF
TRBV5-6	NA	TRBD1	TRBJ2-5	TGTGCCAGCGGGGACAGGGGGCGGAGGGAGACCCAGTACTTC	CASGDRGRRETQYF
TRBV7-9	NA	TRBD1	TRBJ2-1	TGTGCCAGCAGCTCGGGGGACAGGGCGTTCAATGAGCAGTTCTTC	CASSSGDRAFNEQFF
TRBV7-8	once	NA	TRBJ2-5	TGTGCCAGCAGCCCCAGGAGGTCCCAAGAGACCCAGTACTTC	CASSPRRSQETQYF